The 28 T cell receptor beta chains below all came from one sample that was sequenced in a study of blood T cell repertoires in COVID-19. TCRdb's copy holds only in-frame clones and misses some; the assay was immunoSEQ multiplex PCR. This sample has 200,000 to 300,000 clones, with over 80% found just once. Input material: peripheral blood. The receptors stem from a man aged 35-49 years with acute or convalescent COVID-19.

The chain recombines TRBV10-3 with TRBJ2-1; TRBD1 might be the D (6 bases). V gave up 2 bases and J gave up 8 bases, with 13 bases separating them. CDR1 and CDR2 (germline): ENHRY, SYGVKD. The CDR3 length is 14 residues. The chain's CDR3 is CAISERDEGDEQFF. CDR3 in DNA: TGTGCCATCAGTGAGCGCGATGAGGGGGATGAGCAGTTCTTC.

V gene TRBV7-2 combines with J gene TRBJ2-1; 8 nucleotides line up with TRBD2. V lost 5 bases and J lost 2; bases outside the gene matches: 8. The CDR3 contains 16 residues. Germline CDR1 and CDR2: SGHTA and FQGNSA. CDR3 sequence: CASSTRGGPTYNEQFF. The CDR3 DNA sequence: TGTGCCAGCAGCACCCGGGGGGGCCCCACCTACAATGAGCAGTTCTTC. Drawing the rest from reference TRBV7-2 and TRBJ2-1, the complete variable domain is GAGVSQSPSNKVTEKGKDVELRCDPISGHTALYWYRQSLGQGLEFLIYFQGNSAPDKSGLPSDRFSAERTGGSVSTLTIQRTQQEDSAVYLCASSTRGGPTYNEQFFGPGTRLTVL.

The genes are TRBV5-6 and TRBJ1-6; perhaps TRBD1 as D (5 bases). The CDR3 contains 16 residues. Germline CDR1 SGHDT, CDR2 YYEEEE. Trimming removed 2 bases at V and 3 bases at J, with 12 bases between. CDR3 sequence: CASSLGEGLYNSPLHF. CDR3 bases: TGTGCCAGCAGCTTAGGGGAAGGGCTCTATAATTCACCCCTCCACTTT.

The table lists this clone with a count of one. One junction end disagrees with the germline gene, perhaps due to a read error. The J gene is TRBJ1-6, the V gene TRBV7-9; 9 bases align to TRBD1. This CDR3 is 16 amino acids long. Per germline, CDR1 SEHNR and CDR2 FQNEAQ (reference sequence). In DNA form, the CDR3 reads TGTGCCAGCAGCCGGGGGACAGGGCCCTACAATTCACCCCTCCACTTT. As protein: CASSRGTGPYNSPLHF.

The V and J genes are TRBV6-5 and TRBJ1-1, with D perhaps matching TRBD1 (6 bases). Germline assignment: CDR1 MNHEY and CDR2 SVGAGI. The CDR3 consists of 15 residues. Trimming cost V 8 bases and J 1 base, with 17 bases left between them. In DNA, the CDR3 is TGTGCCAGCGGATGGACGGGGGGGGCGAACACTGAAGCTTTCTTT. It is translated as CASGWTGGANTEAFF.

This rearrangement joins TRBV5-1 to TRBJ1-1; D is undetermined. The CDR3 is 15 amino acids. Germline values: CDR1 SGHRS, CDR2 YFSETQ. Trimming shortened V by 2 bases and J by 1 base, and 12 bases separated the two germline ends. CDR3 DNA sequence: TGCGCCAGCAGCTTCGGAGGCAGGTCGAACACTGAAGCTTTCTTT. Residues: CASSFGGRSNTEAFF.

The chain couples TRBV20-1 to TRBJ2-7; D possibly corresponds to TRBD1 (5 bases). Per the germline V gene, CDR1 is DFQATT and CDR2 is SNEGSKA (reference sequence). This CDR3 spans 15 amino acids. Trimming left V 3 bases short and J 0 bases short, with 15 bases between. CDR3: CSASASTDFSYEQYF. The CDR3 DNA follows: TGCAGTGCTAGTGCCTCGACAGACTTCTCCTACGAGCAGTACTTC.

This chain joins TRBV29-1 and TRBJ2-1, with 7 nucleotides matching TRBD1. The CDR3 totals 14 residues. The V and J ends lost 4 bases and 8 bases, in that order; junction bases with no gene match: 11. Looked up from germline, CDR1 is SQVTM and CDR2 is ANQGSEA. In nucleotides, the CDR3 is TGCAGCGTTGCGGGGCAGGGGGTTGTCGATGAGCAGTTCTTC. It translates to CSVAGQGVVDEQFF.

This chain connects TRBV28 to TRBJ2-1; D possibly corresponds to TRBD2 (5 bases). This CDR3 comprises 15 residues. V dropped 1 base and J dropped 3 bases, with 10 bases sitting between them. Germline V gene lookup returns CDR1 MDHEN and CDR2 SYDVKM. CDR3: CASSLYRGSYNEQFF. The CDR3 DNA sequence: TGTGCCAGCAGTTTATACCGAGGGAGCTACAATGAGCAGTTCTTC.

The genes are TRBV28 and TRBJ1-6; a weak D match, TRBD1 (6 bases). V lost 2 bases to trimming and J lost 2 bases, with 10 bases between them. Germline lookup yields CDR1 MDHEN and CDR2 SYDVKM. CDR3 length equals 16 residues. DNA for the CDR3: TGTGCCAGCAGTTTACCCGGGGACACCTATAATTCACCCCTCCACTTT. Translated: CASSLPGDTYNSPLHF. The full variable domain, with the rest looked up from reference TRBV28 and TRBJ1-6, is DVKVTQSSRYLVKRTGEKVFLECVQDMDHENMFWYRQDPGLGLRLIYFSYDVKMKEKGDIPEGYSVSREKKERFSLILESASTNQTSMYLCASSLPGDTYNSPLHFGNGTRLTVT.

This clone was picked up one time. The gene calls are TRBV4-1 and TRBJ2-2; TRBD2 might be the D (5 bases). The CDR3 extends over 16 amino acids. Germline values: CDR1 MGHRA, CDR2 YSYEKL. Trimming took 4 bases from V and 0 from J, leaving 12 bases between them. The CDR3 nucleotides are TGCGCCAGCAGCCCCACGAGAGGGTCGAACACCGGGGAGCTGTTTTTT. This codes for CASSPTRGSNTGELFF.

This chain links TRBV7-8 with TRBJ1-2, with D possibly TRBD1 on 5 matching bases. The CDR3 extends over 13 amino acids. V gave up 6 bases and J gave up 7 bases, with 15 bases separating them. Germline assignment: CDR1 SGHVS and CDR2 FQNEAQ. CDR3 sequence reads: CASSFGQGGGYTF. In nucleotides, the CDR3 is TGTGCCAGCAGTTTCGGGCAGGGTGGTGGCTACACCTTC.

This chain joins TRBV19 and TRBJ2-5, with TRBD2 identical over 9 bases. V was pared by 3 bases and J by 2 bases, with 7 bases of the junction left unmatched. Per germline, CDR1 LNHDA and CDR2 SQIVND (reference sequence). This CDR3 comprises 16 residues. In DNA form, the CDR3 reads TGTGCCAGTAGTATTGGATCTAGCGGGGTACAAGAGACCCAGTACTTC. This sequence encodes CASSIGSSGVQETQYF.

The chain uses TRBV2 and TRBJ2-3, with 9 nucleotides matching TRBD2. With V trimmed by 6 bases and J by 0 bases, 7 bases remained unmatched. The germline V gene encodes CDR1 SNHLY and CDR2 FYNNEI. This CDR3 spans 16 amino acids. The CDR3 DNA sequence: TGTGCCAGCAGCCTTGATCTAGCGGGAAGCACAGATACGCAGTATTTT. This translates into CASSLDLAGSTDTQYF.

The chain carries TRBV6-6 and TRBJ2-3, with D possibly matching TRBD2 (5 bases). The CDR3 runs to 14 residues. V was pared by 5 bases and J by 6 bases, with 15 bases between. Germline loops: CDR1 MNHNY, CDR2 SVGAGI (reference sequence). The CDR3 spells CASSQGRGGDTQYF. Here the CDR3 DNA reads TGTGCCAGCAGTCAAGGACGGGGTGGGGATACGCAGTATTTT.

The chain carries TRBV20-1 and TRBJ1-5, with TRBD1 identical over 8 bases. Germline CDR1 is DFQATT and CDR2 is SNEGSKA (reference sequence). The CDR3 spans 16 residues. The V segment lost 3 bases and the J segment 6 bases; nucleotides outside the gene matches: 13. The CDR3: CSASGQGANRGQPQHF. CDR3 coding DNA: TGCAGTGCTAGTGGCCAGGGGGCGAATAGAGGTCAGCCCCAGCATTTT.

This clone has only a few counts. The chain employs TRBV25-1 and TRBJ1-4; 7 nucleotides line up with TRBD1. Unmatched junction bases numbered 3, after V lost 4 bases and J lost 4 bases. CDR1 is MGHDK, CDR2 SYGVNS, per germline. The CDR3 extends over 14 amino acids. CDR3 in amino acids: CASSASGGNEKLFF. CDR3 bases: TGTGCCAGCAGTGCCTCAGGGGGTAATGAAAAACTGTTTTTT.

The chain links TRBV7-2 to TRBJ2-7, with D perhaps TRBD1 (6 bases). The length of the CDR3 is 13 residues. Trimming took off 2 bases at V and 2 bases at J, with 7 bases between the two ends. Germline assignment: CDR1 SGHTA and CDR2 FQGNSA. The CDR3 DNA sequence: TGTGCCAGCAGCTTATACAGGGCCTACGAGCAGTACTTC. Protein: CASSLYRAYEQYF.

This clone showed up just once. The genes are TRBV30 and TRBJ2-5; perhaps TRBD1 as D (6 bases). CDR1 is GTSNPN, CDR2 SVGIG, per germline (reference sequence). The CDR3 has 13 residues. Trimming removed 3 bases from V and 1 base from J, with 9 bases in between. Here the CDR3 reads CAWRSRGQETQYF. Written as DNA, the CDR3 is TGTGCCTGGAGAAGCAGGGGCCAAGAGACCCAGTACTTC.

The J gene is TRBJ2-5, the V gene TRBV3-1 (or the pseudogene TRBV3-2); TRBD1 is a possible D gene (6 bases). V gave up 10 bases and J gave up 7 bases, with 25 bases separating them. CDR1 and CDR2 from the germline V gene are LGHDT and YNNKEL (reference sequence). The CDR3 covers 15 residues. CDR3 in DNA: TGTGCCACATCAACTAGGCTGGACTTGACAGGGACCCAGTACTTC. Its protein is CATSTRLDLTGTQYF.

The chain is built from TRBV7-2 and TRBJ2-7; TRBD1 agrees at 9 bases. Trimming at V came to 4 bases and at J to 2 bases, leaving 3 bases not matched to a gene. The CDR3 is 14 amino acids. The germline V gene encodes CDR1 SGHTA and CDR2 FQGNSA. CDR3 in DNA: TGTGCCAGCAGCTCACAGGGGGCCGCCTACGAGCAGTACTTC. It specifies CASSSQGAAYEQYF.

The V and J genes are TRBV7-2 and TRBJ2-1; D not certain. The CDR3 totals 14 residues. The V end was cut by 1 base, the J end by 5 bases, with 9 bases between. Germline V lookup: CDR1 SGHTA, CDR2 FQGNSA. CDR3: CASSLGVLHNEQFF. The CDR3 DNA is TGTGCCAGCAGCTTAGGCGTCCTACACAATGAGCAGTTCTTC. Combining the CDR3 with reference TRBV7-2 and TRBJ2-1 gives the whole variable domain GAGVSQSPSNKVTEKGKDVELRCDPISGHTALYWYRQSLGQGLEFLIYFQGNSAPDKSGLPSDRFSAERTGGSVSTLTIQRTQQEDSAVYLCASSLGVLHNEQFFGPGTRLTVL.

The CDR3 bases are TGTGCCAGCAGCTTGGATGGCGGTTTACCCTACGAGCAGTACTTC. This sequence encodes CASSLDGGLPYEQYF. The V and J genes are TRBV5-4 and TRBJ2-7; no firm D call. The V end lost 0 bases, the J end lost 2 bases, and 12 bases lay between the germline ends. Germline lookup yields CDR1 SGHNT and CDR2 YYREEE (reference sequence). The CDR3 loop spans 15 amino acids.

The chain is built from TRBV30 and TRBJ2-1; TRBD2 agrees at 7 bases. The ends lost 0 bases at V and 8 bases at J; junction bases unmatched: 13. Germline V CDR1 and CDR2: GTSNPN, SVGIG (reference sequence). CDR3 size: 16 residues. In DNA form, the CDR3 reads TGTGCCTGGAGTGTACCATGGGGTAGCGGGTTGGATGAGCAGTTCTTC. Protein product: CAWSVPWGSGLDEQFF. Complete variable domain (other parts from reference TRBV30 and TRBJ2-1): SQTIHQWPATLVQPVGSPLSLECTVEGTSNPNLYWYRQAAGRGLQLLFYSVGIGQISSEVPQNLSASRPQDRQFILSSKKLLLSDSGFYLCAWSVPWGSGLDEQFFGPGTRLTVL.

The rearrangement links TRBV5-4 to TRBJ1-1; TRBD1 might be the D (5 bases). V lost 1 base to trimming and J lost 0 bases, with 13 bases between them. The CDR3 covers 16 residues. CDR1 and CDR2 (germline): SGHNT, YYREEE (reference sequence). Written as DNA, the CDR3 is TGTGCCAGCAGCTTGAGGACGGGGGGAATGAACACTGAAGCTTTCTTT. Its translation is CASSLRTGGMNTEAFF.

Comments on this clone: One base separates it from a far larger clone, so it is likely a read error. The CDR3 region is CASSRDRDTEAFF. The CDR3 nucleotides are TGTGCCAGCAGCCGGGACAGGGACACTGAAGCTTTCTTT. The gene calls are TRBV25-1 and TRBJ1-1, with 9 positions matching TRBD1. Per germline, CDR1 MGHDK and CDR2 SYGVNS. V lost 6 bases and J lost 3; bases outside the gene matches: 2. The CDR3 consists of 13 residues.

The sample holds one count of this clone. At one end the junction does not follow the germline gene, possibly because of a read error. The V call is TRBV6-1, the J call TRBJ1-2; D might be TRBD1 (5 bases). CDR1 is MNHNS and CDR2 is SASEGT in the germline V gene. CDR3 length equals 10 residues. The CDR3 DNA reads as TGTGCCAGCAGTGAACAAGGGGCCAGCTTC. This sequence encodes CASSEQGASF.

The V and J genes are TRBV4-1 and TRBJ2-3; TRBD2 aligns across 14 bases. With 4 bases clipped from V and 1 base from J, the junction kept 10 bases outside the gene matches. The CDR3 loop spans 19 amino acids. Germline V CDR1 and CDR2: MGHRA, YSYEKL. The CDR3 protein is CASSRGLAGGIPRTDTQYF. Here the CDR3 DNA reads TGCGCCAGCAGCCGTGGACTAGCGGGAGGCATCCCCCGCACAGATACGCAGTATTTT.